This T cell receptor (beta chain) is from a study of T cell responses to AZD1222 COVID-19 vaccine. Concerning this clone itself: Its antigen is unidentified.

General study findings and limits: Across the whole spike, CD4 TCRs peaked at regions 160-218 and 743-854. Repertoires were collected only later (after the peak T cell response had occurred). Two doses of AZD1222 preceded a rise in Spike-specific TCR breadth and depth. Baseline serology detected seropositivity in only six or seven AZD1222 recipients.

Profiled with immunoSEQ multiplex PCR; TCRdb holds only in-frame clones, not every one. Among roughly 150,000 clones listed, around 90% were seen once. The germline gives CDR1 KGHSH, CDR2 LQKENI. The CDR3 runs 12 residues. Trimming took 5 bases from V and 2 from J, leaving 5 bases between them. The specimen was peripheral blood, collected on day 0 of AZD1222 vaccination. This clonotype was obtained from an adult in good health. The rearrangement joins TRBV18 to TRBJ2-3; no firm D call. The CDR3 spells CASSRLTDTQYF. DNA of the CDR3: TGTGCCAGCTCAAGACTCACAGATACGCAGTATTTT.